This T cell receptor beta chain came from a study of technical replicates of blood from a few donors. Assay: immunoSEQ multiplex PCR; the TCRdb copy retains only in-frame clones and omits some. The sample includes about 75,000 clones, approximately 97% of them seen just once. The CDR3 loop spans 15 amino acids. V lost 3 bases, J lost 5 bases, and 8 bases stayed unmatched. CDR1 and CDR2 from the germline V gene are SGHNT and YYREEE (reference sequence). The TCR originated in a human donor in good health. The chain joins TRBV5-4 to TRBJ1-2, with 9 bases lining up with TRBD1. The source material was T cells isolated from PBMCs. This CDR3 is CASSWEGQGKYGYTF. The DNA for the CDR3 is TGTGCCAGCAGCTGGGAAGGACAGGGGAAATATGGCTACACCTTC.